A selection of T cell receptor beta chains follows, all from one sample in a study of response to subunit inactivated influenza vaccine. One entry per CDR3 protein, called by TCRdb with MiXCR from the RT-PCR reads. This table has about 700,000 distinct CDR3 sequences, more than 11% appearing once. Sequenced here: PBMCs from blood, sampled 14 days before vaccination. Receptors were obtained from a man aged 50 or older who received an inactivated influenza vaccine. CDR3s include the opening cysteine and the closing phenylalanine or tryptophan. Each record gives: V gene, J gene, D gene, clone size, CDR3 DNA, CDR3 protein. The D gene is left open where the match is weak. Clone size is stated in some rows and not others, as once, few, many or a class when expanded.

TRBV20-1	TRBJ2-7	TRBD1	many	TGCAGTGCCCGAGGACAGGGGGCTTACGAGCAGTACTTC	CSARGQGAYEQYF
TRBV4-3	TRBJ1-5	NA	NA	TGCGCCATCAGCCAAAGGGCGCAGGGGCCCCAGCATTTT	CAISQRAQGPQHF
TRBV27	TRBJ2-5	TRBD2	NA	TGTGCCAGCAGTTCCCTAGCGGGGGTTATACCACAAGAGACCCAGTACTTC	CASSSLAGVIPQETQYF
TRBV9	TRBJ2-1	TRBD2	NA	TGTGCCAGCAGCGTAGACCCGGGAGGGACGAATGAGCAGTTCTTC	CASSVDPGGTNEQFF
TRBV12-5	TRBJ2-1	TRBD2	few	TGTGCTAGTGGTTTGCCAGCGGGAGAAGGTGAGCAGTTCTTC	CASGLPAGEGEQFF
TRBV29-1	TRBJ2-1	NA	few	TGCAGCGTTCTCGAGGGGACCTCCTACAATGAGCAGTTCTTC	CSVLEGTSYNEQFF
TRBV20-1	TRBJ2-3	NA	few	TGCAGTGCTAGAGATTTGAAGGGAGATACGCAGTATTTT	CSARDLKGDTQYF
TRBV7-2	TRBJ2-7	TRBD2	few	TGTGCCAGCAGCTTACGGGCTAGCGGGGCATACGAGCAGTACTTC	CASSLRASGAYEQYF
TRBV10-3	TRBJ2-7	TRBD1	few	TGTGCCATCAGTGAGGGAGGACAGGGATCCTACGAGCAGTACTTC	CAISEGGQGSYEQYF
TRBV12-3/TRBV12-4	TRBJ2-3	TRBD2	few	TGTGCCAGCAGTTTAGTTCTCAAGGGCGGGGGGGCCGATACGCAGTATTTT	CASSLVLKGGGADTQYF
TRBV11-2	TRBJ2-3	NA	many	TGTGCCAGCAGCCTAGGGGGGGTTAGTGCAGATACGCAGTATTTT	CASSLGGVSADTQYF
TRBV4-2	TRBJ2-5	NA	few	TGTGCCAGCAGCCAAGGGAACAGCCGCCCGGAGACCCAGTACTTC	CASSQGNSRPETQYF
TRBV10-3	TRBJ1-5	NA	NA	TGTGCCATCAGTGGGGCGGGTCAGCCCCAGCATTTT	CAISGAGQPQHF
TRBV4-1	TRBJ1-2	NA	NA	TGCGCCAGCAGCCACAGCATTTCGGGGACGTACTATGGCTACACCTTC	CASSHSISGTYYGYTF
TRBV12-3/TRBV12-4	TRBJ2-2	NA	few	TGTGCCAGCGTGGCAGGCCTCAACACCGGGGAGCTGTTTTTT	CASVAGLNTGELFF
TRBV6-1	TRBJ1-5	NA	NA	TGTGCCAGCAGTGAACGGACAAGAAATCAGCCCCAGCATTTT	CASSERTRNQPQHF
TRBV6-5	TRBJ2-7	NA	few	TGTGCCAGCAGTTCCACCGGGTGGGTCGGGGAGCAGTACTTC	CASSSTGWVGEQYF
TRBV7-2	TRBJ2-5	TRBD2	few	TGTGCCAGCAGCTGGTGGGGGAGAAAGCGGGGGCACGAGACCCAGTACTTC	CASSWWGRKRGHETQYF
TRBV2	TRBJ2-7	TRBD2	NA	TGTGCCAGCAGTGAACTCGCTAGCGGCTCCTACGAGCAGTACTTC	CASSELASGSYEQYF
TRBV12-3/TRBV12-4	TRBJ1-1	NA	few	TGTGCCAGCAGTCCGACCCGGCAAACTGAAGCTTTCTTT	CASSPTRQTEAFF
TRBV12-3/TRBV12-4	TRBJ2-3	TRBD2	NA	TGTGCCAGCAGACTAGCGCTTAGCACAGATACGCAGTATTTT	CASRLALSTDTQYF
TRBV5-5	TRBJ2-1	NA	many	TGTGCCAGCAGCCGGGTAGGGGGGGAATACAATGAGCAGTTCTTC	CASSRVGGEYNEQFF
TRBV6-1	TRBJ2-2	NA	few	TGTGCCAGCGGAGGGGCAGGGAGAACCGGGGAGCTGTTTTTT	CASGGAGRTGELFF
TRBV7-2	TRBJ2-2	TRBD2	NA	TGTGCCAGCAGCTTCACTAGCGGGGTAAACCCCGGGGAGCTGTTTTTT	CASSFTSGVNPGELFF
TRBV6-1	TRBJ2-2	TRBD2	NA	TGTGCCAGCAACGCGGGGGGGCATGTCACCGGGGAGCTGTTTTTT	CASNAGGHVTGELFF
TRBV4-1	TRBJ2-7	NA	NA	TGCGCCAGCAGCCAAGAGCAGGTGACCACCTACGAGCAGTACTTC	CASSQEQVTTYEQYF
TRBV7-2	TRBJ2-4	TRBD1	NA	TGTGCCAGCAGCTCTATCGGGACAGATCAAAACATTCAGTACTTC	CASSSIGTDQNIQYF
TRBV7-9	TRBJ2-7	NA	many	TGTGCCAGCAGCTTAACAGAATCCTACGAGCAGTACTTC	CASSLTESYEQYF
TRBV30	TRBJ2-2	NA	few	TGTGCCTGGAGGGGGCGGAACACCGGGGAGCTGTTTTTT	CAWRGRNTGELFF
TRBV7-8	TRBJ1-3	NA	few	TGTGCCAGCAGCTTAGTCGTGACCGCTGGAAACACCATATATTTT	CASSLVVTAGNTIYF
TRBV15	TRBJ2-1	NA	NA	TGTGCCACCAGCAGAGATCTACACGTCAACCCACAGTTCTTC	CATSRDLHVNPQFF